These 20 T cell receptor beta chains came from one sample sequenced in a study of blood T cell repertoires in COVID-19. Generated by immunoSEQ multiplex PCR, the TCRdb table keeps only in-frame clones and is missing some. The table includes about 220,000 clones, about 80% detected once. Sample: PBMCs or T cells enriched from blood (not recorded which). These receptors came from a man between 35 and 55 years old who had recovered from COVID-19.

The CDR3 sequence is CASSLVGTGQSPLHF. CDR3 sequence (DNA): TGTGCCAGCAGCTTAGTAGGGACAGGGCAGTCACCCCTCCACTTT. The chain recombines TRBV11-2 with TRBJ1-6; 9 bases match TRBD1. Looked up from germline, CDR1 is SGHAT and CDR2 is FQNNGV. Trimming took 1 base from V and 10 from J; bases not matched to a gene: 5. CDR3 size: 15 residues.

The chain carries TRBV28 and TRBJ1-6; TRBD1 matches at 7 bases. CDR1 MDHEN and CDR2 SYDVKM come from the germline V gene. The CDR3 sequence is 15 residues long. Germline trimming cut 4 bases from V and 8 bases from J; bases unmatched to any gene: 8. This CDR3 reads CASSYPTGSDSPLHF. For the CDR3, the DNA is TGTGCCAGCAGTTACCCGACAGGGTCGGATTCACCCCTCCACTTT.

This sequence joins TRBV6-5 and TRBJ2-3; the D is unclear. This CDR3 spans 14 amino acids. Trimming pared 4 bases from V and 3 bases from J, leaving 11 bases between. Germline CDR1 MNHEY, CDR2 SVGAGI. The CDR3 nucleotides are TGTGCCAGCAGTTTCCAGCGTGCGACAGATACGCAGTATTTT. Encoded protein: CASSFQRATDTQYF.

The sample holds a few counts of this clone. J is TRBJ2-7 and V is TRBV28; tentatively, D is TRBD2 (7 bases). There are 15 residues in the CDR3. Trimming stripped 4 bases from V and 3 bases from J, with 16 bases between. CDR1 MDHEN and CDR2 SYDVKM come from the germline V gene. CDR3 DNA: TGTGCCAGCAGTTCCTCGGGGGGCTCGGTCTACGAGCAGTACTTC. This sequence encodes CASSSSGGSVYEQYF.

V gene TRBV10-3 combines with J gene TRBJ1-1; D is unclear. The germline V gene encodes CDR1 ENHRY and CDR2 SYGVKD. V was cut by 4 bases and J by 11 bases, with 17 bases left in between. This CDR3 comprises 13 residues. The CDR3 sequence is CAISVSSGSKAFF. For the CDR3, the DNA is TGTGCCATCAGTGTGTCGTCCGGGTCCAAGGCTTTCTTT.

CDR3 coding DNA: TGCGCCAGCAGCCCCCGGGACACTTCCTACGAGCAGTACTTC. It codes for CASSPRDTSYEQYF. V and J are TRBV4-1 and TRBJ2-7; a weak D match, TRBD1 (6 bases). This CDR3 is 14 amino acids long. Germline-derived CDR1 and CDR2 are MGHRA and YSYEKL. Trimming left V 4 bases short and J 1 base short, with 11 bases between.

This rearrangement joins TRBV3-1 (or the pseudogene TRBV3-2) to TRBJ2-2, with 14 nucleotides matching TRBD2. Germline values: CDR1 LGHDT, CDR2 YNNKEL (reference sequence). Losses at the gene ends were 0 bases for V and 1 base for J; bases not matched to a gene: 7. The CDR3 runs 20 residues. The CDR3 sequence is CASSQDPATSGRVNTGELFF. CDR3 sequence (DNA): TGTGCCAGCAGCCAAGATCCCGCGACTAGCGGGAGGGTGAACACCGGGGAGCTGTTTTTT.

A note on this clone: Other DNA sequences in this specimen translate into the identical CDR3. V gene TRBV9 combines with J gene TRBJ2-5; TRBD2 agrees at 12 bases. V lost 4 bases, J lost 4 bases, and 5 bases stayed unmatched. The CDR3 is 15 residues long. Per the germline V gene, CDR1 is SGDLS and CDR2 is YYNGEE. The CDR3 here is CASSLGLAGGETQYF. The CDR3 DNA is TGTGCCAGCAGCTTGGGACTAGCGGGCGGAGAGACCCAGTACTTC.

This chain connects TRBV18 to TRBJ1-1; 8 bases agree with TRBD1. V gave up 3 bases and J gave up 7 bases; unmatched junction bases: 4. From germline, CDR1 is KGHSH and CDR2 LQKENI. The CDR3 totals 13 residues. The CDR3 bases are TGTGCCAGCTCACCGGGACAGGACCTTGAAGCTTTCTTT. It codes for CASSPGQDLEAFF.

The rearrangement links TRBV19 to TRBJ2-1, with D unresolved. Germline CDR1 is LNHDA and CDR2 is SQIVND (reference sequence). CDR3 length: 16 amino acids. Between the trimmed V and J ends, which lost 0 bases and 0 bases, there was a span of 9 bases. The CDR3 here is CASSIDLWSSYNEQFF. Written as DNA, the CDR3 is TGTGCCAGTAGTATAGATCTTTGGAGCTCCTACAATGAGCAGTTCTTC.

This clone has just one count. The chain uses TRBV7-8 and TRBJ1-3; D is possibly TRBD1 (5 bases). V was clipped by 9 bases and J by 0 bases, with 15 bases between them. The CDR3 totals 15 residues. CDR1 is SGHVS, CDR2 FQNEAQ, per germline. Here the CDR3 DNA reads TGTGCCAGTAGAGCCTCAGGGCTCTCTGGAAACACCATATATTTT. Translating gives CASRASGLSGNTIYF.

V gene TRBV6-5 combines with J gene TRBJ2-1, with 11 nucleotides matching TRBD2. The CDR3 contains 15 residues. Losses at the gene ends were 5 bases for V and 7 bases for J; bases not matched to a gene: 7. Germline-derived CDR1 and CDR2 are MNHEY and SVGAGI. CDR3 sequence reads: CASSILAGVPNEQFF. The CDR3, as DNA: TGTGCCAGCAGTATACTAGCGGGAGTCCCGAATGAGCAGTTCTTC.

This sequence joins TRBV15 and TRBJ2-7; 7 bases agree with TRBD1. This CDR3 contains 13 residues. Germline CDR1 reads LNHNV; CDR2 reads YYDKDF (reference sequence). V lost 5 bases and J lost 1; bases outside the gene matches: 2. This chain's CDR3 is CATSSDRSYEQYF. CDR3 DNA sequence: TGTGCCACCAGCTCGGACAGGTCCTACGAGCAGTACTTC. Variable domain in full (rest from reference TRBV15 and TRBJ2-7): DAMVIQNPRYQVTQFGKPVTLSCSQTLNHNVMYWYQQKSSQAPKLLFHYYDKDFNNEADTPDNFQSRRPNTSFCFLDIRSPGLGDTAMYLCATSSDRSYEQYFGPGTRLTVT.

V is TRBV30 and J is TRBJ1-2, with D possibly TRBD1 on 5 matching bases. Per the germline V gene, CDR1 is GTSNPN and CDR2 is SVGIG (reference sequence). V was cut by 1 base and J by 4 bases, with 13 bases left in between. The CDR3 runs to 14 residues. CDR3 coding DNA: TGTGCCTGGAGTGGAGTAAGGGGTTCCTATGGCTACACCTTC. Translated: CAWSGVRGSYGYTF.

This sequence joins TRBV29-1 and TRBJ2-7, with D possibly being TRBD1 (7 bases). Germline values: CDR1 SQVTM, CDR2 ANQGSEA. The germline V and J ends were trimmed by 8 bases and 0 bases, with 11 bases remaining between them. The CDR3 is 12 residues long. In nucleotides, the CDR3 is TGCAGCACGCGGGACAGCTCCTACGAGCAGTACTTC. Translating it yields CSTRDSSYEQYF.

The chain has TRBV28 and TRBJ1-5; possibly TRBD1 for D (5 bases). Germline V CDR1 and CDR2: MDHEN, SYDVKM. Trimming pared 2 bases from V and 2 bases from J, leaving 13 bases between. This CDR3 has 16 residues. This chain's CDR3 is CASSLEGRVGNQPQHF. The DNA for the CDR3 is TGTGCCAGCAGTTTAGAGGGGAGGGTAGGCAATCAGCCCCAGCATTTT.

In nucleotides, the CDR3 is TGTGCCAGCAGCTTAGGCGGGACTCTCGCGGGCGAGCAGTACTTC. Amino acids: CASSLGGTLAGEQYF. This sequence joins TRBV7-8 and TRBJ2-7; D is possibly TRBD2 (6 bases). The V end lost 1 base, the J end lost 6 bases, and 16 bases lay between the germline ends. This CDR3 contains 15 residues. In germline, CDR1 is SGHVS, CDR2 FQNEAQ.

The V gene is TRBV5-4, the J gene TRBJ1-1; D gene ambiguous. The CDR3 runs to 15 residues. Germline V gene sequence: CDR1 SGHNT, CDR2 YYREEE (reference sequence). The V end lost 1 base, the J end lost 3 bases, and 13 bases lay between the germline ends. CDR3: CASSLKSGGDTEAFF. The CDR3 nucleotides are TGTGCCAGCAGCTTGAAGAGCGGTGGAGACACTGAAGCTTTCTTT.

CDR3: CASSFFGLAGGGEQFF. The CDR3 bases are TGTGCCAGCAGTTTCTTCGGACTAGCGGGAGGGGGTGAGCAGTTCTTC. The chain combines TRBV28 with TRBJ2-1, with 15 bases fitting TRBD2. Per the germline V gene, CDR1 is MDHEN and CDR2 is SYDVKM. The CDR3 loop spans 16 amino acids. J gave up 9 bases and V 3 bases, and 6 bases lay outside the gene matches.

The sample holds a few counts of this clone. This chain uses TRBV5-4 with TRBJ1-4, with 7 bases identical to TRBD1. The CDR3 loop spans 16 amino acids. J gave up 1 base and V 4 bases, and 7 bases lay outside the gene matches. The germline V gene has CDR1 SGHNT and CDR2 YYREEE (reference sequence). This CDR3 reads CASSPGSGGTNEKLFF. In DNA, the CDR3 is TGTGCCAGCAGCCCCGGCTCAGGGGGAACTAATGAAAAACTGTTTTTT.